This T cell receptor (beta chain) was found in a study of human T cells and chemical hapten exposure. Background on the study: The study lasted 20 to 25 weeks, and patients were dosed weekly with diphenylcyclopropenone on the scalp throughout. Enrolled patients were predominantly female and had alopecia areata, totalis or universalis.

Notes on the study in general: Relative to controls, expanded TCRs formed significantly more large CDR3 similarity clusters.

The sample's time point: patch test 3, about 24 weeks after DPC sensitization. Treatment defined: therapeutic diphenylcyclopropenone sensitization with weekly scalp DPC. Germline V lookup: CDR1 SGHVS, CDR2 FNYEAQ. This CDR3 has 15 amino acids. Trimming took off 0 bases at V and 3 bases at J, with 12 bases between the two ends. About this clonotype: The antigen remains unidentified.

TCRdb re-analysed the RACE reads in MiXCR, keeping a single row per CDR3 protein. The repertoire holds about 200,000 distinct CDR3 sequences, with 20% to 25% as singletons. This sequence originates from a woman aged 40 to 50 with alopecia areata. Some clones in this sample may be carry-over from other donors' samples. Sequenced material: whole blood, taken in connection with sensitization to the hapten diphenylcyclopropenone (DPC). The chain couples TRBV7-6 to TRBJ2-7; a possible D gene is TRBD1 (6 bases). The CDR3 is CASSLAGQPNYEQYF. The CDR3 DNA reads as TGTGCCAGCAGCTTAGCTGGACAGCCCAACTACGAGCAGTACTTC. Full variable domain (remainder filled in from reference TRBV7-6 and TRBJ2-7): GAGVSQSPRYKVTKRGQDVALRCDPISGHVSLYWYRQALGQGPEFLTYFNYEAQQDKSGLPNDRFSAERPEGSISTLTIQRTEQRDSAMYRCASSLAGQPNYEQYFGPGTRLTVT.